Described below is a single TCR beta chain sequence and its context. The data belong to a study of blood T cell repertoires in COVID-19. Germline-derived CDR1 and CDR2 are MDHEN and SYDVKM. With 4 bases clipped from V and 6 bases from J, the junction kept 6 bases outside the gene matches. The CDR3 is made up of 14 amino acids. Assay used: immunoSEQ multiplex PCR; TCRdb lists only in-frame clones, some missing. The sample contains 190,000 or so clones, about 86% of which appear only once. The sample was peripheral blood. The V call is TRBV28, the J call TRBJ1-5; 7 bases fit TRBD1. This sequence was found in a man in his 60s who had recovered from COVID-19. CDR3 coding DNA: TGTGCCAGCAGTTCAGGACAGGTGCGTCAGCCCCAGCATTTT. It codes for CASSSGQVRQPQHF.